This T cell receptor beta chain was found in a study of blood T cell repertoires in COVID-19 (dated by TCRdb to 2019 to 2021). General notes on the study: Collaborator samples came from the United States, Italy and Spain and covered acute and convalescent phases of COVID-19. The repertoires were made available in a free public database intended to serve as a resource for research on the immune response to SARS-CoV-2. The dataset comprised deeply sampled blood TCRbeta repertoires from subjects exposed to, actively infected with, or recovered from COVID-19. Samples came from the ongoing ImmuneRACE study (first 160 participants) plus 1,254 subjects from 6 global collaborators. Nearly every sample came with metadata listing a de-identified subject ID, COVID-19 status, age in years and sex. The material from the prospective study consisted of cDNA or gDNA derived from T cells, B-cell-depleted T cells, or PBMCs. Where available, HLA class I and class II types were taken from metadata supplied by the sample provider and were not determined by assay-based typing.

The immunoSEQ Assay, a bias-controlled multiplex PCR, was used to amplify TCRbeta CDR3 regions from genomic DNA. In the source study's methods: Nucleated cell counts per sample were estimated from amplification of reference gene primers within the assay. Sequence reads were collapsed and filtered to measure the absolute abundance of every unique TCRbeta CDR3 rearrangement. For each sample, productive Simpson clonality was calculated as the square root of Simpson's diversity index over productive rearrangements. In its TCRdb copy, this immuneACCESS table keeps in-frame sequences only and misses some clones. Where compared with another copy, unresolved V genes explain less than half of these, and the others have no known cause. V and J calls and clone size are copied from that table; D and trimming were computed from the DNA. The sample table shows 55,000 or so clones, and around nine tenths are seen once. Under 7.5% of the sample comes from the top ten.

This clone has only one observation. Its antigen remains undetermined. Nothing much larger sits one base from this clone, and base qualities are not available. V is shortened by 1 base, J by 3 bases, and the region joining them spans 8 bases. From its cysteine to its phenylalanine, the CDR3 spans 13 amino acids. Just CDR3 DNA is preserved here, 39 bases in frame from base 1. Looking up the germline V gene yields CDR1 SGHRS and CDR2 YFSETQ. In Seattle, one collaborating source enrolled patients while the infection was active and tracked those patients longitudinally over the course of disease. The collaborating institutions used their own protocols to collect whole blood in K2EDTA tubes. Collaborator samples were shipped for TCRbeta analysis as frozen whole blood, isolated PBMCs, or DNA extracted from either sample type. Summary of the overall study and its limitations: How much clinical and demographic metadata was included differed by source and by participant, and the metadata was provided uncurated.

The sequence was collected from a woman aged 55-69 years with COVID-19, enrolled during active disease. The V and J segments used are TRBV5-1 and TRBJ2-7; the D segment cannot be called with confidence. Material for sequencing was peripheral blood. The nucleotide sequence reads as follows: TGCGCCAGCAGCTTGAATAAAAACTACGAGCAGTACTTC. It translates to CASSLNKNYEQYF.